The 32 T cell receptor beta chains in this list originate from one sample, sequenced in a study of low-dose radiotherapy and immunotherapy resistance in tumors. Primers used for first-strand cDNA, a TRAV- and TRBV-specific set, covered both alpha and beta chains. It was with a constant-region primer and a V-primer adapter that TCRs were amplified over about 20 PCR cycles. TCRdb reanalysed the reads using MiXCR and keeps one entry per CDR3 protein. The table records tens of thousands of distinct CDR3 sequences, approximately 22% of them present only once. Regarding time point: after trial treatment. As for treatment: LDRT plus nivolumab, ipilimumab, low-dose cyclophosphamide and aspirin (RACIN trial). Here the sequenced sample was PBMCs, taken after low-dose radiotherapy plus immunotherapy. Every receptor here comes from a female donor with ovarian cancer.

This clonotype was counted ten times or more. This CDR3 is CASSSRGAGADYEQYF. DNA for the CDR3: TGTGCCAGCAGTAGTCGGGGAGCTGGGGCGGACTACGAGCAGTACTTC. The genes are TRBV6-2 or TRBV6-3 and TRBJ2-7, with D perhaps matching TRBD1 or TRBD2 (5 bases each). Germline V gene sequence: CDR1 MNHEY, CDR2 SVGEGT. V was trimmed by 5 bases and J by 3 bases, leaving 20 bases between them. CDR3 length equals 16 residues.

In its sample, this clonotype was seen a few times. This chain joins TRBV30 and TRBJ1-3; no reliable D call. The CDR3 is 14 amino acids. CDR1 is GTSNPN and CDR2 is SVGIG in the germline V gene (reference sequence). V was clipped by 1 base and J by 3 bases, with 10 bases between them. The CDR3 region is CAWSGWSVGNTIYF. In nucleotides, the CDR3 is TGTGCCTGGAGTGGGTGGTCAGTTGGAAACACCATATATTTT.

This clonotype was counted at least ten times. The chain couples TRBV7-6 to TRBJ2-2, with unresolved D. V was clipped by 3 bases and J by 2 bases, with 10 bases between them. The CDR3 has 15 residues. Germline assignment: CDR1 SGHVS and CDR2 FNYEAQ. This chain's CDR3 is CASSFSSKNTGELFF. CDR3 nucleotide sequence: TGTGCCAGCAGCTTTTCGTCGAAAAACACCGGGGAGCTGTTTTTT.

This rearrangement joins TRBV6-2 or TRBV6-3 to TRBJ2-7; a weak D match, TRBD2 (6 bases). The germline CDR1 and CDR2 sequences are MNHEY and SVGEGT. V dropped 6 bases and J dropped 3 bases, with 18 bases sitting between them. The CDR3 is made up of 15 amino acids. CDR3 region: CASRSTEGRGYEQYF. The CDR3 DNA sequence: TGTGCCAGCAGGTCGACGGAGGGCCGGGGCTACGAGCAGTACTTC.

This clonotype came up many times. The V call is TRBV6-2 or TRBV6-3, the J call TRBJ2-5; 11 bases are shared with TRBD2. CDR1 and CDR2 from the germline V gene are MNHEY and SVGEGT. V shed 3 bases, J shed 5 bases, and the junction held 5 bases outside the gene matches. The CDR3 has 15 amino acids. CDR3 in amino acids: CASSYSGGAWETQYF. In DNA form, the CDR3 reads TGTGCCAGCAGTTATAGCGGGGGGGCCTGGGAGACCCAGTACTTC.

The V and J genes are TRBV6-2 or TRBV6-3 and TRBJ2-6; possible D gene TRBD1, 6 bases. V was trimmed by 6 bases and J by 0 bases, leaving 12 bases between them. This CDR3 is built from 16 residues. CDR1 is MNHEY, CDR2 SVGEGT, per germline. CDR3 nucleotides: TGTGCCAGCAGGGGGACATCGAGCTCTGGGGCCAACGTCCTGACTTTC. Its protein is CASRGTSSSGANVLTF.

This clonotype was seen a single time. This chain joins TRBV12-3 or TRBV12-4 and TRBJ1-2; D is perhaps TRBD1 (5 bases). The CDR3 spans 15 residues. V lost 8 bases and J 5 bases, leaving 21 bases between the germline ends. Here the CDR3 reads CASRDAGQPYYGYTF. The CDR3 nucleotides are TGTGCCAGCCGAGACGCGGGGCAGCCATATTATGGCTACACCTTC.

The CDR3 reads CASSYSMASGSYEQYF. CDR3 coding DNA: TGTGCCAGCAGTTACTCGATGGCTAGCGGGTCCTACGAGCAGTACTTC. The chain is built from TRBV6-1 and TRBJ2-7; TRBD2 aligns across 8 bases. The CDR3 sequence is 16 residues long. Germline CDR1 and CDR2: MNHNS and SASEGT. The V segment lost 5 bases and the J segment 1 base; nucleotides outside the gene matches: 10.

This clonotype was picked up many times. The CDR3 region is CSAGEETQYF. DNA of the CDR3: TGCAGCGCGGGAGAAGAGACCCAGTACTTC. This sequence joins TRBV29-1 and TRBJ2-5, with a tentative D call TRBD2 (6 bases). The CDR3 covers 10 residues. The V gene's germline CDR1 is SQVTM and CDR2 ANQGSEA. The V end was cut by 7 bases, the J end by 3 bases, with 6 bases between.

There are many counts of this clonotype. The chain uses TRBV28 and TRBJ1-6; 7 bases match TRBD1. Germline trimming cut 4 bases from V and 1 base from J; bases unmatched to any gene: 4. Per the germline V gene, CDR1 is MDHEN and CDR2 is SYDVKM. This CDR3 region has 16 residues. DNA for the CDR3: TGTGCCAGCAGTTCCGCAGGGGGATCCTATAATTCACCCCTCCACTTT. Protein sequence: CASSSAGGSYNSPLHF. Full variable domain (outside the CDR3, taken from reference TRBV28 and TRBJ1-6): DVKVTQSSRYLVKRTGEKVFLECVQDMDHENMFWYRQDPGLGLRLIYFSYDVKMKEKGDIPEGYSVSREKKERFSLILESASTNQTSMYLCASSSAGGSYNSPLHFGNGTRLTVT.

There are many counts of this clonotype. The rearrangement joins TRBV29-1 to TRBJ2-2; TRBD2 is a possible D gene (6 bases). V was clipped by 7 bases and J by 5 bases, with 8 bases between them. Germline CDR1 is SQVTM and CDR2 is ANQGSEA. There are 11 residues in the CDR3. The CDR3 sequence is CSAGGTGELFF. The CDR3 DNA reads TGCAGCGCCGGGGGTACCGGGGAGCTGTTTTTT.

This clonotype was counted many times. This sequence joins TRBV4-1 and TRBJ2-3, with TRBD2 identical over 8 bases. The CDR3 length is 15 residues. CDR1 MGHRA and CDR2 YSYEKL come from the germline V gene. J was trimmed by 7 bases and V by 1 base; bases with no gene match: 7. The CDR3 here is CASSQASGSSYTQYF. The CDR3 DNA follows: TGCGCCAGCAGCCAAGCGAGCGGGAGTTCATATACGCAGTATTTT.

This clonotype has only a few counts. The CDR3 spells CASSRTGGRDGYTF. The CDR3 DNA reads as TGTGCCAGCAGTCGGACAGGGGGAAGGGATGGCTACACCTTC. This chain connects TRBV5-8 to TRBJ1-2; 10 nucleotides match TRBD1. From germline, CDR1 is SGHTS and CDR2 YDEGEE. Trimming cost V 5 bases and J 6 bases; bases outside gene matches: 7. This CDR3 spans 14 amino acids.

This clonotype occurred many times. The chain recombines TRBV7-9 with TRBJ1-2; TRBD1 might be the D (5 bases). There are 14 residues in the CDR3. Trimming took 2 bases from V and 1 from J, leaving 8 bases between them. In germline, CDR1 is SEHNR, CDR2 FQNEAQ (reference sequence). CDR3 in DNA: TGTGCCAGCAGCTTACAGGGAAATAACTATGGCTACACCTTC. Translating gives CASSLQGNNYGYTF.

The chain joins TRBV18 to TRBJ2-3, with 7 bases aligning to TRBD1. The CDR3 totals 14 residues. The germline V gene has CDR1 KGHSH and CDR2 LQKENI. V shed 7 bases, J shed 2 bases, and the junction held 6 bases outside the gene matches. The DNA of the CDR3 is TGTGCCAGCTTACAGGGGTCAAACACAGATACGCAGTATTTT. Its translation: CASLQGSNTDTQYF.

This clonotype was found many times. The V gene is TRBV7-9, the J gene TRBJ2-1, with unresolved D. Germline V gene sequence: CDR1 SEHNR, CDR2 FQNEAQ (reference sequence). V lost 5 bases, J lost 10 bases, and 9 bases lay in between. This CDR3 region has 11 residues. This chain's CDR3 is CASSPTPEQFF. CDR3 coding DNA: TGTGCCAGCAGCCCGACACCAGAGCAGTTCTTC. The full variable domain, completed using reference TRBV7-9 and TRBJ2-1, is DTGVSQNPRHKITKRGQNVTFRCDPISEHNRLYWYRQTLGQGPEFLTYFQNEAQLEKSRLLSDRFSAERPKGSFSTLEIQRTEQGDSAMYLCASSPTPEQFFGPGTRLTVL.

Details on this clonotype: This may come from a read error, since a much larger clone is one base off. The V call is TRBV20-1, the J call TRBJ2-3; tentative D call: TRBD1 (6 bases). CDR1 is DFQATT, CDR2 SNEGSKA, per germline (reference sequence). This CDR3 is 15 amino acids long. The V and J ends lost 0 bases and 4 bases respectively, with 14 bases between them. The DNA of the CDR3 is TGCAGTGCTAGAGACCGGGACACGGGCGCAGATACGCAGTATTTT. It yields the protein CSARDRDTGADTQYF.

This chain connects TRBV29-1 to TRBJ2-1, with D possibly TRBD2 on 5 matching bases. Trimming cost V 8 bases and J 7 bases, with 12 bases left between them. The CDR3 covers 11 residues. CDR1 and CDR2 (germline): SQVTM, ANQGSEA. DNA for the CDR3: TGCAGCCTCGGAGGCGCTAATGAGCAGTTCTTC. This encodes CSLGGANEQFF.

Worth noting for this clonotype: A far larger clone lies a single base away; this is likely a read error. This chain connects TRBV13 to TRBJ2-3; D remains unclear. The V gene's germline CDR1 is PRHDT and CDR2 FYEKMQ (reference sequence). The CDR3 sequence is 13 residues long. The CDR3 spells CASSVVGTETQYF. The CDR3 nucleotides read TGTGCCAGCAGTGTCGTTGGCACAGAAACGCAGTATTTT.

Worth noting for this clonotype: With a far larger clone one base away, a read error is the likely cause. The chain joins TRBV7-8 to TRBJ2-7; no firm D call. Germline loops: CDR1 SGHVS, CDR2 FQNEAQ. The V gene lost 0 bases and the J gene lost 3 bases, with 6 bases spanning the gap. CDR3 length: 13 residues. The CDR3 DNA is TGTGCCAGCAGCTTAGCGGTAATCTACGAGCAGTACTTC. Encoded protein: CASSLAVIYEQYF. Supplemented by reference TRBV7-8 and TRBJ2-7, the full variable domain reads GAGVSQSPRYKVAKRGQDVALRCDPISGHVSLFWYQQALGQGPEFLTYFQNEAQLDKSGLPSDRFFAERPEGSVSTLKIQRTQQEDSAVYLCASSLAVIYEQYFGPGTRLTVT.

This clonotype was counted ten times or more. The CDR3 nucleotides are TGTGCCAGCAGTTACCATCAGGGGCGAGGTCAGCCCCAGCATTTT. Its translation is CASSYHQGRGQPQHF. This rearrangement joins TRBV28 to TRBJ1-5, with D possibly matching TRBD1 (6 bases). With 4 bases removed from V and 6 bases from J, the gap between germline ends came to 16 bases. Germline assignment: CDR1 MDHEN and CDR2 SYDVKM. This CDR3 has 15 residues.

Ten or more counts support this clonotype. The rearrangement links TRBV2 to TRBJ2-7; maybe TRBD1 (5 bases). The CDR3 runs to 14 residues. Germline assignment: CDR1 SNHLY and CDR2 FYNNEI. The V and J ends lost 3 bases and 0 bases respectively, with 9 bases between them. The CDR3 region has the DNA TGTGCCAGCAGTGACGACAGTTTCTCCTACGAGCAGTACTTC. It codes for CASSDDSFSYEQYF.

This clonotype was seen ten or more times. The chain recombines TRBV12-3 or TRBV12-4 with TRBJ2-7; TRBD1 aligns across 7 bases. Trimming cost V 4 bases and J 3 bases; bases outside gene matches: 3. The CDR3 extends over 13 amino acids. CDR3 residues: CASSSDRDYEQYF. CDR3 DNA sequence: TGTGCCAGCAGTTCAGACAGGGACTACGAGCAGTACTTC.

This clonotype was seen just once. The chain joins TRBV28 to TRBJ1-1; D is possibly TRBD1 (6 bases). Germline V gives CDR1 MDHEN, CDR2 SYDVKM. V was pared by 8 bases and J by 0 bases, with 13 bases between. CDR3 length: 14 amino acids. CDR3 residues: CASAPGAMNTEAFF. Written as DNA, the CDR3 is TGTGCCAGCGCACCGGGGGCTATGAACACTGAAGCTTTCTTT.

A remark on this clonotype: The DNA is omitted, as the CDR3 cannot be located on it reliably, and the CDR3 follows TCRdb's listing. The V call is TRBV6-1, the J call TRBJ2-2; TRBD2 reflects the table's D call only, with no check against the DNA. The germline CDR1 and CDR2 sequences are MNHNS and SASEGT. Counting both end residues, the CDR3 totals 17 amino acids. CDR3 sequence: CASSYSAGGRAGELFFF.

V is TRBV28 and J is TRBJ2-2, with 10 bases aligning to TRBD1. The trim removed 3 bases at V and 7 bases at J, leaving 5 bases unmatched. This CDR3 spans 15 amino acids. Germline V gene sequence: CDR1 MDHEN, CDR2 SYDVKM. In DNA, the CDR3 is TGTGCCAGCAGTTTTCGGGACAGGGGCCACGGGGAGCTGTTTTTT. It translates to CASSFRDRGHGELFF.

This clonotype appeared many times. The CDR3 loop is CASSPEGGSFYGYTF. The CDR3 coding sequence is TGCGCCAGCAGCCCGGAGGGCGGAAGCTTCTATGGCTACACCTTC. The chain uses TRBV5-1 and TRBJ1-2; unclear D gene. Trimming removed 4 bases from V and 4 bases from J, with 17 bases in between. This CDR3 spans 15 amino acids. Looked up from germline, CDR1 is SGHRS and CDR2 is YFSETQ. Together with reference TRBV5-1 and TRBJ1-2, the CDR3 gives the full variable domain: KAGVTQTPRYLIKTRGQQVTLSCSPISGHRSVSWYQQTPGQGLQFLFEYFSETQRNKGNFPGRFSGRQFSNSRSEMNVSTLELGDSALYLCASSPEGGSFYGYTFGSGTRLTVV.

This clonotype was observed many times. The rearrangement joins TRBV12-3 or TRBV12-4 to TRBJ1-6, with TRBD1 identical over 8 bases. This CDR3 comprises 14 residues. Germline trimming cut 2 bases from V and 13 bases from J; bases unmatched to any gene: 7. The CDR3 loop reads CASSLRARGPPLHF. Written as DNA, the CDR3 is TGTGCCAGCAGTTTACGCGCCAGGGGGCCGCCCCTCCACTTT.

This clonotype turned up a few times. The rearrangement uses TRBV7-6 and TRBJ2-7; TRBD1 is a possible D gene (5 bases). In germline, CDR1 is SGHVS, CDR2 FNYEAQ. The ends were cut back, 5 bases at V and 6 bases at J, with 11 bases in the middle. The CDR3 has 12 amino acids. CDR3 protein: CASSHDSREQYF. The CDR3 nucleotides are TGTGCCAGCAGCCATGACAGCCGCGAGCAGTACTTC.

There are many counts of this clonotype. The chain recombines TRBV28 with TRBJ2-4; D is possibly TRBD2 (6 bases). The CDR3 loop spans 15 amino acids. Germline CDR1 is MDHEN and CDR2 is SYDVKM. V was clipped by 3 bases and J by 1 base, with 10 bases between them. The CDR3 DNA follows: TGTGCCAGCAGTTTCTCGGGAGTGGCCAAAAACATTCAGTACTTC. This translates into CASSFSGVAKNIQYF. The full variable domain, rest sourced from reference TRBV28 and TRBJ2-4, is DVKVTQSSRYLVKRTGEKVFLECVQDMDHENMFWYRQDPGLGLRLIYFSYDVKMKEKGDIPEGYSVSREKKERFSLILESASTNQTSMYLCASSFSGVAKNIQYFGAGTRLSVL.

This clonotype has a count of ten or more. The CDR3 region has the DNA TGCGCCAGCAGCCAAGATTTTTTCTCCGGGGGGACGAAGTACAATGAGCAGTTCTTC. This sequence encodes CASSQDFFSGGTKYNEQFF. The chain employs TRBV4-3 and TRBJ2-1; TRBD2 matches 7 bases. The length of the CDR3 is 19 residues. The V and J ends lost 0 bases and 4 bases, in that order; junction bases with no gene match: 15. The V gene's germline CDR1 is LGHNA and CDR2 YSLEER.

The chain employs TRBV5-5 and TRBJ1-6, with TRBD1 matching over 7 bases. V dropped 4 bases and J dropped 0; count of bases not matched to a gene: 4. The length of the CDR3 is 16 residues. Looked up from germline, CDR1 is SGHKS and CDR2 is YYEKEE (reference sequence). Here the CDR3 reads CASSRQGSSYNSPLHF. For the CDR3, the DNA is TGTGCCAGCAGCCGACAGGGTAGCTCCTATAATTCACCCCTCCACTTT.